The present T cell receptor beta chain was sequenced within a study of CD8 T cells in ankylosing spondylitis (dated by TCRdb to about 2017). Regarding the study in general: To find TCR variants linked to disease, the study profiled T cell receptor beta repertoires in ankylosing spondylitis patients and healthy donors. Peripheral blood was sampled, and synovial fluid was additionally collected from ankylosing spondylitis patients. The full study cohort was made up of about two dozen ankylosing spondylitis patients and 108 healthy donors. The investigation overall reported the following: Blood from ankylosing spondylitis patients appeared to be characterized by a TCR beta motif composed of 7 to 9 highly homologous amino acid variants. Some motif variants were previously reported in synovial fluid and blood of reactive arthritis patients, suggesting common disease-initiation mechanisms. In peripheral blood, the disease-linked clones were found at relatively low frequencies and had a CD8+ phenotype. Significant enrichment of the disease-linked clones was reported in matched synovial fluid samples from ankylosing spondylitis patients.

For sequencing, an Illumina HiSeq 2500 was employed. Quantitative 5'-RACE with molecular barcodes was the method used to prepare the TCR beta libraries. The original methods were these. A new computational method based on a probabilistic model of VDJ rearrangement was used to identify disease-linked TCR variants. TCRdb passed the public sequencing reads through fastp at Q25 and MiXCR, retaining productive beta sequences. CDR3 protein sequences are deduplicated, and each keeps its most common genes and DNA. These V and J calls rely on TCRdb rather than the paper's analysis. The sample records around 250,000 distinct CDR3 sequences, 18% of which are singletons. The leading ten clones occupy around 30% of the sample. The CDR3, cysteine through phenylalanine, is 17 amino acids long. The only DNA kept is the CDR3, 51 bases in frame from the first base. V has 3 bases trimmed and J has 6 bases trimmed; junction bases matching no gene number 12.

This clonotype was observed a handful of times. Its antigen has not been determined. No much larger clone exists at a distance of one base, and base qualities are not known. The source of this sequence is a male donor with ankylosing spondylitis or in good health (not recorded which). Recombination joined TRBV12-3 or TRBV12-4 with TRBJ2-1, with 9 bases in between that match TRBD2. The specimen sequenced was blood, either unsorted or a sorted T cell fraction (not recorded which). CDR3 reads: CASSFPTATSGGNEQFF. The DNA is TGTGCCAGCAGTTTCCCCACAGCGACTAGCGGAGGCAATGAGCAGTTCTTC.